Reported below is one TCR beta chain. Its antigen remains unidentified. These data belong to a study of OX40 agonist ivuxolimab in advanced cancers. Clones were read by immunoSEQ multiplex PCR, and TCRdb kept only the in-frame ones, dropping some. The data hold around 41,000 clones, with over 80% observed a single time. The CDR3 is 14 amino acids. The V gene lost 5 bases and the J gene lost 1 base, with 11 bases spanning the gap. Germline V gives CDR1 ENHRY, CDR2 SYGVKD. The study, taken as a whole, reports: At 0.1 to 3.0 mg/kg, CD4+ and CD8+ blood T cells expanded clonally by week 6. The authors did not determine the antigen specificity of the expanded peripheral T cells.

The material was CD4+ or CD8+ T cells sorted from blood, obtained in a trial of the OX40 agonist ivuxolimab. This TCR derives from an adult with an advanced solid tumor such as melanoma, head and neck, liver or kidney cancer. This chain uses TRBV10-3 with TRBJ1-1; D remains ambiguous. CDR3 protein: CAISPSDRNTEAFF. DNA of the CDR3: TGTGCCATCAGTCCTTCTGACCGGAACACTGAAGCTTTCTTT.